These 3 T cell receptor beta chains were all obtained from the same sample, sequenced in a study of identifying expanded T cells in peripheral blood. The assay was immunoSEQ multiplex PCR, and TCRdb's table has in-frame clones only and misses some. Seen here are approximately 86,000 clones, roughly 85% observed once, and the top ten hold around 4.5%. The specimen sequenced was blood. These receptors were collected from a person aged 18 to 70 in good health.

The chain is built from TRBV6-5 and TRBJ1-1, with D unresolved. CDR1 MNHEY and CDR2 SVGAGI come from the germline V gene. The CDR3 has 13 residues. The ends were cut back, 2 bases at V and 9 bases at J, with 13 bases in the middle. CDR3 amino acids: CASSYRLDFKAFF. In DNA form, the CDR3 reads TGTGCCAGCAGTTACAGGCTCGATTTTAAAGCTTTCTTT.

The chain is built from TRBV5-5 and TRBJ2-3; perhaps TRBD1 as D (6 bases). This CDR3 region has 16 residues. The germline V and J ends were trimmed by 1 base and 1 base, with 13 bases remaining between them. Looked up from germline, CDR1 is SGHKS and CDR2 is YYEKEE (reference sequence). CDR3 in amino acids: CASSLSTGSRTDTQYF. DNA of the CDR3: TGTGCCAGCAGCTTGAGTACAGGGTCCCGCACAGATACGCAGTATTTT.

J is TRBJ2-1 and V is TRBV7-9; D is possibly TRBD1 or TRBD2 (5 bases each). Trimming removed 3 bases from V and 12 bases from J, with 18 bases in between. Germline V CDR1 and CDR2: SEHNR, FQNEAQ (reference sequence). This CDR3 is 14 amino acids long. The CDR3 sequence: CASSFSRAGKGQFF. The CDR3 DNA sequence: TGTGCCAGCAGCTTTTCCAGGGCGGGTAAAGGGCAGTTCTTC.